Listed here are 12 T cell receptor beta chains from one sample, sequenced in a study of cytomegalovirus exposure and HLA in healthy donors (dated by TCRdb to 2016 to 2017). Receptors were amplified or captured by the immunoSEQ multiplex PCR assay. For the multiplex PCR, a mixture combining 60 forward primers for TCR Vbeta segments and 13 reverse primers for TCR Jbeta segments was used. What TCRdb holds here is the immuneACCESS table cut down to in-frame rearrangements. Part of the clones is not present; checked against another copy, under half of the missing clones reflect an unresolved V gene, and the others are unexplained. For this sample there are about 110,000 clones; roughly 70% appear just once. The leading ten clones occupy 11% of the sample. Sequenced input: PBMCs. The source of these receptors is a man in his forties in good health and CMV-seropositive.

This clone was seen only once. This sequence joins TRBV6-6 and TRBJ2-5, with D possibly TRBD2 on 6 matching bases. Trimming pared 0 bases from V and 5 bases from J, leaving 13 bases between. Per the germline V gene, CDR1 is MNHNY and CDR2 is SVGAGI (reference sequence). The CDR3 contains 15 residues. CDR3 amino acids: CASSYSRPGVETQYF. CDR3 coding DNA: TGTGCCAGCAGTTACTCGAGACCGGGAGTGGAGACCCAGTACTTC.

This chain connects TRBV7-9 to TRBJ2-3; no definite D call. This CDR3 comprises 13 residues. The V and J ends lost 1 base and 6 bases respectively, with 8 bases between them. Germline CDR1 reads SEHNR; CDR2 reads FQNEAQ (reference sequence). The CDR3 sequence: CASSLDSADTQYF. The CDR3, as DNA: TGTGCCAGCAGCTTAGACAGTGCGGATACGCAGTATTTT.

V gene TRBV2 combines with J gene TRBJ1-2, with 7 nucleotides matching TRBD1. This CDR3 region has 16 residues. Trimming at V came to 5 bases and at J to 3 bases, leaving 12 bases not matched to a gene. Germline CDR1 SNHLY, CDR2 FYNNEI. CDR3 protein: CASSLRGTENYYGYTF. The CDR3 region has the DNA TGTGCCAGCAGTCTTAGGGGGACAGAGAATTACTATGGCTACACCTTC.

The CDR3 DNA is TGTGCCAGCAGCATACAGGGAGCTAATAATGAAAAACTGTTTTTT. This sequence encodes CASSIQGANNEKLFF. This chain joins TRBV5-4 and TRBJ1-4; maybe TRBD1 (6 bases). V was pared by 4 bases and J by 4 bases, with 14 bases between. Germline CDR1 is SGHNT and CDR2 is YYREEE (reference sequence). CDR3 length: 15 amino acids.

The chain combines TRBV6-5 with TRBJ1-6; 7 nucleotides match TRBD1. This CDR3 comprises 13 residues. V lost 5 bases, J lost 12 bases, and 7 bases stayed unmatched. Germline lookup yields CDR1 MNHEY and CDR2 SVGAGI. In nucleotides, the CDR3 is TGTGCCAGCAGTCGCGGACAGGACCAACCCCTCCACTTT. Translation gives CASSRGQDQPLHF.

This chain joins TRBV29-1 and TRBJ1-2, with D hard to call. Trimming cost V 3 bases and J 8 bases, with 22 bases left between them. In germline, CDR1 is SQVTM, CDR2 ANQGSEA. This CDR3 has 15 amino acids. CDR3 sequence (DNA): TGCAGCGTTGAGCCTTTCGGAGTTACCAGCGAGGGCTACACCTTC. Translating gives CSVEPFGVTSEGYTF.

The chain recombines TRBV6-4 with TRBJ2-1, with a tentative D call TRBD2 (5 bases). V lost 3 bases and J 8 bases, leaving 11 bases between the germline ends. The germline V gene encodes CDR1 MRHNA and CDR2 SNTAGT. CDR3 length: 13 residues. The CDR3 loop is CASSEAARDEQFF. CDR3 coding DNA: TGTGCCAGCAGTGAGGCAGCGAGGGATGAGCAGTTCTTC.

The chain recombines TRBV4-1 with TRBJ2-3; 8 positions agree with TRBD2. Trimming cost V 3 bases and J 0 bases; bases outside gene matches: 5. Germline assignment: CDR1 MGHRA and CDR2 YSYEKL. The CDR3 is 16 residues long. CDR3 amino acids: CASSQVTSGSTDTQYF. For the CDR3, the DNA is TGCGCCAGCAGCCAGGTTACTAGCGGAAGCACAGATACGCAGTATTTT.

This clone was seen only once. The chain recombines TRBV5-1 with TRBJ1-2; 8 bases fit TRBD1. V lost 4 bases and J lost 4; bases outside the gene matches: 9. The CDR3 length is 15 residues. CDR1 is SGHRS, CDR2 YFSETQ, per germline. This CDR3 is CASSPKQGAGYGYTF. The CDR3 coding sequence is TGCGCCAGCAGCCCGAAGCAGGGGGCCGGCTATGGCTACACCTTC.

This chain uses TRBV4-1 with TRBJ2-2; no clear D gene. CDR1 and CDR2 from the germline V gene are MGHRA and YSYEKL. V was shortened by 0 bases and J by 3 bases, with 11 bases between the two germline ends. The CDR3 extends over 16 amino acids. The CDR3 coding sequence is TGCGCCAGCAGCCAAGATTTAACGGTTTACACCGGGGAGCTGTTTTTT. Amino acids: CASSQDLTVYTGELFF.

DNA for the CDR3: TGTGCCAGCAGCTCGGACAGGGGGTTAAGGGATGAGCAGTTCTTC. Residues: CASSSDRGLRDEQFF. The J gene is TRBJ2-1, the V gene TRBV7-9; the match to TRBD1 covers 10 bases. The CDR3 runs to 15 residues. Germline lookup yields CDR1 SEHNR and CDR2 FQNEAQ (reference sequence). Trimming at V came to 4 bases and at J to 8 bases, leaving 8 bases not matched to a gene.

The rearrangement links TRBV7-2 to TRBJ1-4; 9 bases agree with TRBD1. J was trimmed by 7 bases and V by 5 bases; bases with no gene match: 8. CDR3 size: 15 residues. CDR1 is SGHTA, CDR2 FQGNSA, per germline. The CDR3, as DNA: TGTGCCAGCAGCGAAGAGACAGGGGGGTCTGAAAAACTGTTTTTT. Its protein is CASSEETGGSEKLFF.